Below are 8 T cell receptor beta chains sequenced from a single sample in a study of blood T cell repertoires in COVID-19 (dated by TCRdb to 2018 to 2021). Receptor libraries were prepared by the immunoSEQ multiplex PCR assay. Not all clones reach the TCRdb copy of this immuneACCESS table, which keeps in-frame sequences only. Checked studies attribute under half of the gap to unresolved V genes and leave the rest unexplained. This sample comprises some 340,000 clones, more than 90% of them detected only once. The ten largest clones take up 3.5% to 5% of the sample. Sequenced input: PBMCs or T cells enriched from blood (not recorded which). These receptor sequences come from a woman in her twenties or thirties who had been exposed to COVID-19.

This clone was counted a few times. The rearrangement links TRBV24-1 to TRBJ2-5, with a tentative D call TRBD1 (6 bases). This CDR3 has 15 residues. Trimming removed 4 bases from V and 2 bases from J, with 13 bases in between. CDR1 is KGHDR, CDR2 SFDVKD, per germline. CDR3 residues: CATSESTGTQETQYF. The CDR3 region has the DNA TGTGCCACCAGTGAGTCTACAGGGACACAAGAGACCCAGTACTTC.

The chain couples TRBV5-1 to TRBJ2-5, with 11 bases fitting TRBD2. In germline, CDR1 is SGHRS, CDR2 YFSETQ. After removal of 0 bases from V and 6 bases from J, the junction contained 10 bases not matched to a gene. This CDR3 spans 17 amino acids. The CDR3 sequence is CASSLASGGSMGQTQYF. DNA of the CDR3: TGCGCCAGCAGCTTGGCTAGCGGGGGGTCGATGGGTCAGACCCAGTACTTC. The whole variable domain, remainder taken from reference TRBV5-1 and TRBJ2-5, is KAGVTQTPRYLIKTRGQQVTLSCSPISGHRSVSWYQQTPGQGLQFLFEYFSETQRNKGNFPGRFSGRQFSNSRSEMNVSTLELGDSALYLCASSLASGGSMGQTQYFGPGTRLLVL.

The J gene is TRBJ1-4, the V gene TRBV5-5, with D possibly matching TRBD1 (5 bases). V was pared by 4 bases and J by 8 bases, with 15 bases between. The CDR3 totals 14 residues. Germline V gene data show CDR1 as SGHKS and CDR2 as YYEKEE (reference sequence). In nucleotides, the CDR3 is TGTGCCAGCAGCCCTGGGAGGGGTTGGGAAAAACTGTTTTTT. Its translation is CASSPGRGWEKLFF.

CDR3 nucleotide sequence: TGTGCCAGCAGACAGACAGGGAAAAACATTCAGTACTTC. Amino acids: CASRQTGKNIQYF. The chain combines TRBV27 with TRBJ2-4; the match to TRBD1 covers 7 bases. J lost 4 bases, V lost 6 bases, and 3 bases had no gene match. This CDR3 comprises 13 residues. Germline V CDR1 and CDR2: MNHEY, SMNVEV (reference sequence).

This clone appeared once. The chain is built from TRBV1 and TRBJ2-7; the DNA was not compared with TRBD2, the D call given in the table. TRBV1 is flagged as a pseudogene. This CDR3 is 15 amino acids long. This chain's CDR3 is CTSSQTSGGAYEQYF. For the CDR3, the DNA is TGCACCAGCAGCCAAACTAGCGGGGGGGCCTACGAGCAGTACTTC.

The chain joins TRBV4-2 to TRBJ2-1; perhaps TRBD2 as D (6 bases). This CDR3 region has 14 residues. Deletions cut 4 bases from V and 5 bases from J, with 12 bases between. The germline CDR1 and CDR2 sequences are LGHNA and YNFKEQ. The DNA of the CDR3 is TGTGCCAGCAGCCGCGGGACCCGAAACAATGAGCAGTTCTTC. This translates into CASSRGTRNNEQFF.

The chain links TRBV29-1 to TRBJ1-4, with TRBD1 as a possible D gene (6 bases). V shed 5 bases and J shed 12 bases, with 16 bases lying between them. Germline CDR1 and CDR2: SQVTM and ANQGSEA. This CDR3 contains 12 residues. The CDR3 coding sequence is TGCAGCGTTAGTTTACAGGGCGGAGAACTGTTTTTT. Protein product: CSVSLQGGELFF.

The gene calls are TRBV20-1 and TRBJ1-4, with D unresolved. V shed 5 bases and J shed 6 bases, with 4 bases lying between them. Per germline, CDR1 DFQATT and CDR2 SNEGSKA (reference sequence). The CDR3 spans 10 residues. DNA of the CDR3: TGCAGTGCTTTCGATGAAAAACTGTTTTTT. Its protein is CSAFDEKLFF.